This paragraph covers one TCR beta chain sequence. Its matching antigen is unknown. This record belongs to a study of beta chain features in type 1 diabetes. Study outcomes and limitations: Shortening of TCRB CDR3s, moderate but significant, appeared in all four CD4+ subsets of Type 1 diabetes patients. Using cDNA template may skew counts toward highly expressing activated cells.

V lost 3 bases, J lost 4 bases, and 15 bases stayed unmatched. CDR1 is SGDLS and CDR2 is YYNGEE in the germline V gene. This CDR3 contains 19 residues. Every isolated RNA sample was fully reverse transcribed, so sequencing captured expressed TCRB transcripts. Clones were sequenced by immunoSEQ multiplex PCR, and TCRdb holds only the in-frame ones, with some missing. The repertoire holds over 500,000 clones, with around 16% as singletons. The clonotype comes from a man younger than 35 in good health. Sequences were obtained from naive CD4+ T cells from blood. V is TRBV9 and J is TRBJ2-2; 10 bases agree with TRBD1. CDR3 bases: TGTGCCAGCAGCGCACGGGGGAGACAGGGGGCGGCGTCCACCGGGGAGCTGTTTTTT. Amino acid sequence: CASSARGRQGAASTGELFF.